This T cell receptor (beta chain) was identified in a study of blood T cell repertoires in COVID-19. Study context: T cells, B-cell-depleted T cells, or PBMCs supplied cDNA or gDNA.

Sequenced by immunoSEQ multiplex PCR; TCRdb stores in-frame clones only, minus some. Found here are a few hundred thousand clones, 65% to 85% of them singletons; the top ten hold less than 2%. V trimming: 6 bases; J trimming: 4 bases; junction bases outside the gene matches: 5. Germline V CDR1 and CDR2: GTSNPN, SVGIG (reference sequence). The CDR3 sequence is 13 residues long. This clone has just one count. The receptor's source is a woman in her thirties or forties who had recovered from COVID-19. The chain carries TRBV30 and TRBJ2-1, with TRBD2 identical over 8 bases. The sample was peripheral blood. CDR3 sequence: CACSGDYYNEQFF. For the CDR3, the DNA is TGTGCCTGTAGCGGGGACTATTACAATGAGCAGTTCTTC.